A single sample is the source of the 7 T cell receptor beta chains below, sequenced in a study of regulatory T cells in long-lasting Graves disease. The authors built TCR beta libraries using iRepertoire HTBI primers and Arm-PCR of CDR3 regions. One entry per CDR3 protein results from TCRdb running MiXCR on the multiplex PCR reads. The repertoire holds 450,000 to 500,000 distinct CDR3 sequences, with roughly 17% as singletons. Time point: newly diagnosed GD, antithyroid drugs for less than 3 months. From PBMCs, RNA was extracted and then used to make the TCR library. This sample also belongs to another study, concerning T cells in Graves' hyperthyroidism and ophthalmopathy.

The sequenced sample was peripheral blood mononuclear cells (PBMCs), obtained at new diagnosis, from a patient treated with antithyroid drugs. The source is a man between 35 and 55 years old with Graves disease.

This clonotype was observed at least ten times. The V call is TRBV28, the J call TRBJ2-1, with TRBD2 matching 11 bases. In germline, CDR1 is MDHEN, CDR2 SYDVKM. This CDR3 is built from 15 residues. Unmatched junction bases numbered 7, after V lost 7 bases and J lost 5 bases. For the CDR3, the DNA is TGTGCCAGCACCAATAGCGGGAGGGTCCACAATGAGCAGTTCTTC. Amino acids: CASTNSGRVHNEQFF.

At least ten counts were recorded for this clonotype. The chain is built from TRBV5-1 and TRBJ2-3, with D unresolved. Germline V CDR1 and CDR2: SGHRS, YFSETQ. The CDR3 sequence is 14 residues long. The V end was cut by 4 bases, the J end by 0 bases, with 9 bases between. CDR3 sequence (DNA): TGCGCCAGCAGCCCATTAAGCAGCACAGATACGCAGTATTTT. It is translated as CASSPLSSTDTQYF.

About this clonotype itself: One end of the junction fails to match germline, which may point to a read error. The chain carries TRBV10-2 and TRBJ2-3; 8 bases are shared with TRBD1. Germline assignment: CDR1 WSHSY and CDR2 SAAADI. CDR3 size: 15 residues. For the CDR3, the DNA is TGCGCCAGCAGTGAGCCCGGACAGGGCACATATACGCAGTATTTT. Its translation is CASSEPGQGTYTQYF.

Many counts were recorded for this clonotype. CDR3 amino acids: CASRTGANQPQHF. CDR3 nucleotides: TGTGCCAGCAGAACAGGAGCCAATCAGCCCCAGCATTTT. The V gene is TRBV28, the J gene TRBJ1-5; the D gene is possibly TRBD1 (5 bases). The CDR3 is 13 amino acids. Germline loops: CDR1 MDHEN, CDR2 SYDVKM. Trimming removed 6 bases from V and 3 bases from J, with 9 bases in between.

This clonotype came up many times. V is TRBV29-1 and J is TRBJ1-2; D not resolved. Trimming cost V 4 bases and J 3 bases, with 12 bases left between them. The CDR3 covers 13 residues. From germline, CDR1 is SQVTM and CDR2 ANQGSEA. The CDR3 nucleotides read TGCAGCGTTGCCCGAGGGAGCGACTATGGCTACACCTTC. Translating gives CSVARGSDYGYTF.

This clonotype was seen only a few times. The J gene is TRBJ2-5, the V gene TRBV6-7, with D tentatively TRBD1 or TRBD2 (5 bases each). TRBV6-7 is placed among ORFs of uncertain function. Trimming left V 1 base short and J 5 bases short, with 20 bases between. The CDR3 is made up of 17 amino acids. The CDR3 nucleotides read TGTGCCAGCAGTTACTGGGTACCGGGGCTAGCTGGGGAGACCCAGTACTTC. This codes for CASSYWVPGLAGETQYF.

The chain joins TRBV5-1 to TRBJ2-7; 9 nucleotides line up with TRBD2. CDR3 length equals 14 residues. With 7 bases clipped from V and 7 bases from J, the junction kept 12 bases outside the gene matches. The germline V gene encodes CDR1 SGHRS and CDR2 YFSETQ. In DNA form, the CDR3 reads TGCGCCAGCGGTAGCGGGAGAAACACCGGGGAGCAGTACTTC. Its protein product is CASGSGRNTGEQYF. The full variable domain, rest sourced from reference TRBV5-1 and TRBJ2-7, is KAGVTQTPRYLIKTRGQQVTLSCSPISGHRSVSWYQQTPGQGLQFLFEYFSETQRNKGNFPGRFSGRQFSNSRSEMNVSTLELGDSALYLCASGSGRNTGEQYFGPGTRLTVT.